This is a list of T cell receptor beta chains from one sample in a study of shared clonotypes between healthy human individuals. Clones were sequenced by immunoSEQ multiplex PCR, and TCRdb holds only the in-frame ones, with some missing. The sample records roughly 2,500,000 clones, over 85% being singletons. The specimen sequenced was naive CD4+ T cells from PBMCs. All receptors derive from a man between 18 and 29 years old in good health. Some clones in this sample may be carry-over from other donors' samples. Each CDR3 is given with its conserved first and last residue. The D gene is left open where the match is weak. Expanded clones get a size class; other rows say once, few or many, or leave the size out.

NA,TRBV9,NA,TRBJ1-1,TGTGCCAGCAGCGTGGAGGCGATGGGTACTGAAGCTTTCTTT,CASSVEAMGTEAFF
NA,TRBV5-1,TRBD2,TRBJ2-7,TGCGCCAGCAGCTTGGGAGGGACTAGCGGCCACGAGCAGTACTTC,CASSLGGTSGHEQYF
NA,TRBV6-5,NA,TRBJ2-2,TGTGCCAGCAGTCCTGACAGAGTCACCGGGGAGCTGTTTTTT,CASSPDRVTGELFF
NA,TRBV18,NA,TRBJ1-1,TGTGCCAGCTCAGTTACAGGGCCTCCCACTGAAGCTTTCTTT,CASSVTGPPTEAFF
NA,TRBV27,NA,TRBJ2-7,TGTGCCAGCAGGTCCTTGGCCAGGGGCTACGAGCAGTACTTC,CASRSLARGYEQYF
NA,TRBV2,TRBD2,TRBJ2-2,TGTGCCAGCAGGGGACTATCGAGCACCGGGGAGCTGTTTTTT,CASRGLSSTGELFF
NA,TRBV19,NA,TRBJ2-1,TGTGCCAGTAGTATAGATGGAGGGACCTATGAGCAGTTCTTC,CASSIDGGTYEQFF
NA,TRBV29-1,TRBD2,TRBJ2-5,TGCAGCGGGAGGACTAGCGGGGAAGAGACCCAGTACTTC,CSGRTSGEETQYF
NA,TRBV28,NA,TRBJ2-7,TGTGCCAGCAGTTCACCAGGGGTCCCTGGGACCTACGAGCAGTACTTC,CASSSPGVPGTYEQYF
NA,TRBV10-3,NA,TRBJ2-7,TGTGCCATCAGTGTTCGGGCGAGCTCCTACGAGCAGTACTTC,CAISVRASSYEQYF
NA,TRBV4-1,TRBD1,TRBJ2-3,TGCGCCAGCAGCCGGGGCGGGACAGGGGGAACAGATACGCAGTATTTT,CASSRGGTGGTDTQYF
NA,TRBV7-9,NA,TRBJ2-3,TGTGCCAGCAGCTTGTCGCAGGGCACAGATACGCAGTATTTT,CASSLSQGTDTQYF
NA,TRBV7-3,NA,TRBJ2-1,TGTGCCAGCAGCCTGCTTAGCGGAACCTACAATGAGCAGTTCTTC,CASSLLSGTYNEQFF
NA,TRBV9,NA,TRBJ2-3,TGTGCCAGCAGCGCCGGGACCGCTAGCACAGATACGCAGTATTTT,CASSAGTASTDTQYF
once,TRBV5-1,NA,TRBJ2-5,TGCGCCAGCATAGATGACAGATCAGAGACCCAGTACTTC,CASIDDRSETQYF
once,TRBV6-6,NA,TRBJ1-5,TGTGCCAGCAGTTACGGACAAACCGTAGGGGGTCGGCCCCAGCATTTT,CASSYGQTVGGRPQHF
NA,TRBV30,TRBD2,TRBJ2-1,TGTGCCTGGAGGGGTACTAGCGGGAGGGCCTGGAATGAGCAGTTCTTC,CAWRGTSGRAWNEQFF
NA,TRBV11-2,TRBD1,TRBJ1-3,TGTGCCAGCAGCTTGGGTTCGGGACAGATAAAAAACACCATATATTTT,CASSLGSGQIKNTIYF
NA,TRBV10-2,TRBD2,TRBJ2-1,TGCGCCAGCAGTGAAAAACTAGCGGGATACAATGAGCAGTTCTTC,CASSEKLAGYNEQFF
NA,TRBV5-1,NA,TRBJ1-1,TGCGCCAGCAGCTGGGGCCTGCGGCCGGGACGAGGTACTGAAGCTTTCTTT,CASSWGLRPGRGTEAFF
NA,TRBV18,NA,TRBJ2-2,TGTGCCAGCTCACCGCGTGGGGTCGGGCTGAACACCGGGGAGCTGTTTTTT,CASSPRGVGLNTGELFF
NA,TRBV5-1,NA,TRBJ2-2,TGCGCCAGCAGCTTGACAGGACTGAACACCGGGGAGCTGTTTTTT,CASSLTGLNTGELFF
NA,TRBV27,TRBD2,TRBJ2-7,TGTGCCAGCAGCACGAGGCTAGCGGGAGGGCTTTCCTACGAGCAGTACTTC,CASSTRLAGGLSYEQYF
NA,TRBV5-1,NA,TRBJ1-4,TGCGCCAGCAGCTTCAGGACAGCCTCTGCAACTAATGAAAAACTGTTTTTT,CASSFRTASATNEKLFF
NA,TRBV7-2,NA,TRBJ1-3,TGTGCCAGCAGCTTAGACAGGGTAATTGGAAACACCATATATTTT,CASSLDRVIGNTIYF
NA,TRBV4-1,NA,TRBJ2-2,TGCGCCAGCAGCCAAGTCCCCGGAAACACCGGGGAGCTGTTTTTT,CASSQVPGNTGELFF
NA,TRBV20-1,NA,TRBJ2-1,TGCAGGCCGGACCGGGAGTCCTTCTTC,CRPDRESFF
NA,TRBV7-8,NA,TRBJ2-4,TGTGCCAGCAGCTTAGAGTTCCGGGGGCCCTTAGCCAAAAACATTCAGTACTTC,CASSLEFRGPLAKNIQYF
NA,TRBV6-5,TRBD1,TRBJ1-1,TGTGCCAGCAGGCCGACAGGGGGCACTGAAGCTTTCTTT,CASRPTGGTEAFF
once,TRBV4-1,TRBD2,TRBJ2-3,TGCGCCAGCAGCCAGGGTAGCGGGGCCGGCACAGATACGCAGTATTTT,CASSQGSGAGTDTQYF
NA,TRBV6-5,TRBD1,TRBJ1-2,TGTGCCAGCAGTTACACTACAGGGGCGAACTATGGCTACACCTTC,CASSYTTGANYGYTF
NA,TRBV4-2,TRBD1,TRBJ2-1,TGTGCCAGCAGCCAAGATCAGGGGGCGGGCTACAATGAGCAGTTCTTC,CASSQDQGAGYNEQFF
NA,TRBV28,NA,TRBJ1-4,TGTGCCAGCAGTTCCCCCCCGGGCAAGGAGGAAAAACTGTTTTTT,CASSSPPGKEEKLFF
NA,TRBV5-6,TRBD1,TRBJ1-2,TGTGCCAGCAGCTTGGGGACAGGGGGCACTTCTAACTATGGCTACACCTTC,CASSLGTGGTSNYGYTF
NA,TRBV5-1,NA,TRBJ2-4,TGCGCCAGCAGTTTTGACAGCATAGCCAAAAACATTCAGTACTTC,CASSFDSIAKNIQYF
NA,TRBV18,NA,TRBJ2-3,TGTGCCAGCTCACCAGGGGTACTCCACACAGATACGCAGTATTTT,CASSPGVLHTDTQYF
NA,TRBV30,NA,TRBJ1-1,TGTGCCTGGAGTGGTTTGTTCACTGAAGCTTTCTTT,CAWSGLFTEAFF
NA,TRBV5-1,NA,TRBJ2-2,TGCGCCAGCAGCTTGGTGGGGACCGCGAACACCGGGGAGCTGTTTTTT,CASSLVGTANTGELFF
NA,TRBV6-1,TRBD2,TRBJ2-3,TGTGCCAGCAGTGAAGTCGGGGGAGGGCCAGGGGATACGCAGTATTTT,CASSEVGGGPGDTQYF
NA,TRBV27,NA,TRBJ2-7,TGTGCCAGCAGTTTACTTTCCGCCTTATACGAGCAGTACTTC,CASSLLSALYEQYF
NA,TRBV6-6,TRBD1,TRBJ1-4,TGTGCCAGCACCCCGGTACAGGGGGCGCGTGAAAAACTGTTTTTT,CASTPVQGAREKLFF
NA,TRBV6-1,NA,TRBJ1-5,TGTGCCAGCAGTGTCGTACAGAATCAGCCCCAGCATTTT,CASSVVQNQPQHF
NA,TRBV5-5,TRBD2,TRBJ2-3,TGTGCCAGCAGCGAACTAGCGGGAGTGGATACGCAGTATTTT,CASSELAGVDTQYF
NA,TRBV28,NA,TRBJ1-3,TGTGCCAGCGTAGTTGGGAGTGGAAACACCATATATTTT,CASVVGSGNTIYF
NA,TRBV5-1,NA,TRBJ2-1,TGCGCCAGCAGCTTGGAGGGCAGGGGCAATGAGCAGTTCTTC,CASSLEGRGNEQFF
NA,TRBV7-9,NA,TRBJ1-2,TGTGCCAGCAGCTTAGTAGGGCAGCTTGGCTACACCTTC,CASSLVGQLGYTF
NA,TRBV4-1,TRBD1,TRBJ2-1,TGCGCCAGCAGCCTTTTCCCCTCAGGGGGCACTGAGCAGTTCTTC,CASSLFPSGGTEQFF
NA,TRBV19,NA,TRBJ1-4,TGTGCCAGTAGTGTGGGAGAGGAAAAACTGTTTTTT,CASSVGEEKLFF
NA,TRBV9,NA,TRBJ1-1,TGTGCCAGCAGCGTAGGAGGCACTGAAGCTTTCTTT,CASSVGGTEAFF
NA,TRBV11-2,NA,TRBJ2-1,TGTGCCAGCAGCTTAGACCCGGCCCGGAGGGTACATGAGCAGTTCTTC,CASSLDPARRVHEQFF
NA,TRBV6-1,TRBD1,TRBJ2-7,TGTGCCAGCAGTGTGGACAGGGCGAGCTCCTACGAGCAGTACTTC,CASSVDRASSYEQYF
NA,TRBV2,TRBD2,TRBJ2-5,TGTGCCAGCAAACGCGGGAGGGCCCGAGAGACCCAGTACTTC,CASKRGRARETQYF
NA,TRBV5-6,TRBD1,TRBJ1-2,TGTGCCAGCGGGACAGGGGGCGGCTACACCTTC,CASGTGGGYTF
NA,TRBV30,TRBD1,TRBJ1-2,TGTGCCTGGACCCCACCCCCAGGGGGTGCCTATGGCTACACCTTC,CAWTPPPGGAYGYTF
NA,TRBV18,NA,TRBJ2-3,TGTGCCAGCTCACCACCGGAGCGCACAGATACGCAGTATTTT,CASSPPERTDTQYF